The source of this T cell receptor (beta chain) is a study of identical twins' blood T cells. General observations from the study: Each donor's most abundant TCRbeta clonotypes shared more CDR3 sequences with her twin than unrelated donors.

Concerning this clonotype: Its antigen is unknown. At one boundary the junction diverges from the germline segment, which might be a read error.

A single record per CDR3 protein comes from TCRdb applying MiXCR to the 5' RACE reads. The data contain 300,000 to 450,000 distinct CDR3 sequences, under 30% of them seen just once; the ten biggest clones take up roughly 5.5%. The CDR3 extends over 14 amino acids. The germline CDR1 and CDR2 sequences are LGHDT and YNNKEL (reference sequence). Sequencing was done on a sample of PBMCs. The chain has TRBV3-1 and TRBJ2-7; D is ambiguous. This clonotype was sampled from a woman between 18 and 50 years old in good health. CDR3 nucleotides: TGTGCCTGCAGCCAAGCGTTAACAGCTTACGAGCAGTACTTC. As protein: CACSQALTAYEQYF.